The table lists the clone carrying this T cell receptor beta chain with a few counts. Its antigen is still unknown. TCRdb passed the 5' RACE reads through MiXCR, listing each CDR3 protein once. The sample yields approximately 580,000 distinct CDR3 sequences, about 17% seen once. The ends were cut back, 0 bases at V and 5 bases at J, with 30 bases in the middle. The CDR3 has 21 residues. Looked up from germline, CDR1 is SGHRS and CDR2 is YFSETQ. The data originate from a study of T cells after yellow fever vaccination. Across the whole study: For low cell numbers, libraries were made with SMART-Seq v4 Ultra Low Input.

The study's findings and limits: The presence of abundant clonotypes contaminating from the bulk population was possible in FACS-sorted repertoires.

The sequence came from a man between 18 and 35 years old who received the YFV17D yellow fever vaccine. The chain has TRBV5-1 and TRBJ2-1; possibly TRBD1 or TRBD2 for D (8 bases each). Here the sequenced sample was PBMCs, taken about 5 days after the first yellow fever vaccination. Written as DNA, the CDR3 is TGCGCCAGCAGCTTGGGCAGGACAGGGAGTGGCTCGGGGGGGATCCACAATGAGCAGTTCTTC. Translating gives CASSLGRTGSGSGGIHNEQFF.